The 25 T cell receptor beta chains below come from one sample, sequenced in a study of blood T cell repertoires in COVID-19. Libraries were prepared by immunoSEQ multiplex PCR; TCRdb keeps only in-frame clonotypes and omits some of them. This sample yields approximately 470,000 clones, of which approximately 86% are seen a single time; 0.7% belongs to the top ten. Sequencing was carried out using PBMCs or T cells enriched from blood (not recorded which). These receptors all come from a woman under 30 who had recovered from COVID-19.

This clone was picked up one time. The chain is built from TRBV3-1 (or the pseudogene TRBV3-2) and TRBJ1-2; 11 positions match TRBD1. The CDR3 is 16 amino acids. From germline, CDR1 is LGHDT and CDR2 YNNKEL (reference sequence). V trimming: 4 bases; J trimming: 7 bases; junction bases outside the gene matches: 11. As DNA, the CDR3 is TGTGCCAGCAGCCCCCCGACGGGACAGGGGGTAGGTGGCTACACCTTC. Protein: CASSPPTGQGVGGYTF.

This rearrangement joins TRBV7-9 to TRBJ1-4; unclear D gene. This CDR3 is 13 amino acids long. Between the trimmed V and J ends, which lost 3 bases and 4 bases, there was a span of 6 bases. CDR1 SEHNR and CDR2 FQNEAQ come from the germline V gene (reference sequence). The CDR3, as DNA: TGTGCCAGCAGCTTCGGGGTTAATGAAAAACTGTTTTTT. Its protein product is CASSFGVNEKLFF.

This clone was found once. The chain joins TRBV19 to TRBJ2-3; 8 bases are a match to TRBD1. V was pared by 5 bases and J by 7 bases, with 5 bases of the junction left unmatched. Germline-derived CDR1 and CDR2 are LNHDA and SQIVND (reference sequence). The CDR3 extends over 13 amino acids. CDR3 nucleotide sequence: TGTGCCAGTAGTGAACGACAGGGGTATACGCAGTATTTT. This translates into CASSERQGYTQYF.

This chain connects TRBV3-1 (or the pseudogene TRBV3-2) to TRBJ1-1; unclear D gene. Germline-derived CDR1 and CDR2 are LGHDT and YNNKEL (reference sequence). The CDR3 has 13 amino acids. Between the trimmed V and J ends, which lost 4 bases and 6 bases, there was a span of 12 bases. DNA for the CDR3: TGTGCCAGCAGCCCCTGGCCAGATCCTGAAGCTTTCTTT. This encodes CASSPWPDPEAFF.

The gene calls are TRBV5-4 and TRBJ1-2; 9 positions agree with TRBD1. CDR1 and CDR2 (germline): SGHNT, YYREEE (reference sequence). CDR3 size: 15 residues. V shed 4 bases and J 7 bases; nucleotides not matched to a gene: 11. The CDR3: CASSREGDRVGGYTF. Written as DNA, the CDR3 is TGTGCCAGCAGCCGGGAGGGGGACAGGGTAGGTGGCTACACCTTC.

The rearrangement uses TRBV7-9 and TRBJ2-1; D may be TRBD2 (6 bases). Trimming took off 3 bases at V and 6 bases at J, with 12 bases between the two ends. This CDR3 region has 14 residues. Germline-derived CDR1 and CDR2 are SEHNR and FQNEAQ (reference sequence). CDR3 nucleotide sequence: TGTGCCAGCAGCTTCTCGGGACTTGTCAATGAGCAGTTCTTC. Amino acid sequence: CASSFSGLVNEQFF.

This clone has only one observation. This sequence joins TRBV30 and TRBJ2-7, with a weak D call TRBD2 (6 bases). The germline V gene encodes CDR1 GTSNPN and CDR2 SVGIG (reference sequence). Trimming removed 4 bases at V and 1 base at J, with 17 bases between. CDR3 length equals 15 residues. The CDR3: CAWMRPGVYSYEQYF. CDR3 coding DNA: TGTGCCTGGATGCGACCGGGGGTTTATTCCTACGAGCAGTACTTC.

In this sample, this clone turned up a few times. The chain recombines TRBV6-5 with TRBJ2-7, with TRBD1 matching over 7 bases. CDR3 length: 13 residues. The J segment lost 3 bases and the V segment lost 5 bases, leaving 4 bases of the junction unmatched. The germline CDR1 and CDR2 sequences are MNHEY and SVGAGI. CDR3 amino acids: CASSPPGGYEQYF. In DNA, the CDR3 is TGTGCCAGCAGTCCCCCAGGGGGCTACGAGCAGTACTTC.

V usage is TRBV29-1 and J usage is TRBJ2-2, with TRBD2 matching over 7 bases. CDR3 size: 12 residues. The germline CDR1 and CDR2 sequences are SQVTM and ANQGSEA. The V and J ends lost 7 bases and 2 bases, in that order; junction bases with no gene match: 1. In nucleotides, the CDR3 is TGCAGCGCGGGACTAAACACCGGGGAGCTGTTTTTT. It encodes CSAGLNTGELFF.

The chain joins TRBV10-3 to TRBJ1-2, with TRBD1 matching over 7 bases. CDR1 ENHRY and CDR2 SYGVKD come from the germline V gene. The CDR3 runs 12 residues. The trim removed 2 bases at V and 9 bases at J, leaving 3 bases unmatched. CDR3 nucleotide sequence: TGTGCCATCAGTGAGGCAGGGGGGAGCTACACCTTC. This codes for CAISEAGGSYTF.

The V and J genes are TRBV5-4 and TRBJ1-2; 9 bases are shared with TRBD1. With 4 bases clipped from V and 6 bases from J, the junction kept 7 bases outside the gene matches. The CDR3 contains 14 residues. The V gene's germline CDR1 is SGHNT and CDR2 YYREEE (reference sequence). CDR3 sequence reads: CASSNDRGWDGYTF. Here the CDR3 DNA reads TGTGCCAGCAGCAACGACAGGGGGTGGGATGGCTACACCTTC.

The V call is TRBV2, the J call TRBJ1-1, with D unclear. Germline loops: CDR1 SNHLY, CDR2 FYNNEI. Trimming stripped 8 bases from V and 0 bases from J, with 13 bases between. The CDR3 loop spans 14 amino acids. The CDR3 bases are TGTGCCAGCCTATTGGACTTACTGAACACTGAAGCTTTCTTT. Encoded protein: CASLLDLLNTEAFF.

The gene calls are TRBV5-4 and TRBJ2-7; 9 bases are shared with TRBD1. The length of the CDR3 is 14 residues. V lost 3 bases, J lost 5 bases, and 6 bases stayed unmatched. Per the germline V gene, CDR1 is SGHNT and CDR2 is YYREEE (reference sequence). Here the CDR3 reads CASSSGTGSHEQYF. DNA for the CDR3: TGTGCCAGCAGCTCTGGGACAGGGTCCCACGAGCAGTACTTC.

About this clone: An end of the junction differs from the germline gene, which may be a read error. This chain connects TRBV27 to TRBJ2-7, with TRBD2 as a possible D gene (7 bases). This CDR3 region has 12 residues. Germline lookup yields CDR1 MNHEY and CDR2 SMNVEV (reference sequence). Written as DNA, the CDR3 is TGTGCCAGCAGTTTACTAGGGGGGGAGCCGCGCTTC. Translated: CASSLLGGEPRF.

V is TRBV27 and J is TRBJ1-2; TRBD1 matches at 9 bases. Germline V gene lookup returns CDR1 MNHEY and CDR2 SMNVEV (reference sequence). The V and J ends lost 8 bases and 2 bases, in that order; junction bases with no gene match: 6. The CDR3 length is 14 residues. The CDR3 is CASLGQGINYGYTF. In DNA form, the CDR3 reads TGTGCCAGCCTAGGACAGGGGATAAACTATGGCTACACCTTC.

This sequence joins TRBV2 and TRBJ1-3; 7 bases line up with TRBD1. The CDR3 covers 15 residues. In germline, CDR1 is SNHLY, CDR2 FYNNEI. Trimming at V came to 8 bases and at J to 2 bases, leaving 9 bases not matched to a gene. The CDR3 bases are TGTGCCAGCCTAAGAGGACAGGCGACTGGAAACACCATATATTTT. Translation gives CASLRGQATGNTIYF.

CDR3 sequence reads: CATRGDAEAFF. CDR3 coding DNA: TGTGCCACCAGGGGCGACGCTGAAGCTTTCTTT. This rearrangement joins TRBV24-1 to TRBJ1-1; D ambiguous. Germline V gene data show CDR1 as KGHDR and CDR2 as SFDVKD. CDR3 length equals 11 residues. Deletions cut 7 bases from V and 6 bases from J, with 8 bases between.

The V and J genes are TRBV11-3 and TRBJ1-5, with D tentatively TRBD1 (5 bases). The CDR3 loop spans 20 amino acids. Trimming shortened V by 0 bases and J by 4 bases, and 25 bases separated the two germline ends. Germline loops: CDR1 SGHNT, CDR2 YENEEA. CDR3 protein: CASSLDIGGGVFRNNQPQHF. The DNA for the CDR3 is TGTGCCAGCAGCTTAGACATTGGTGGAGGGGTATTTAGAAATAATCAGCCCCAGCATTTT.

The chain combines TRBV7-9 with TRBJ1-4; a weak D match, TRBD1 (6 bases). Germline CDR1 reads SEHNR; CDR2 reads FQNEAQ (reference sequence). CDR3 length equals 15 residues. Between the trimmed V and J ends, which lost 3 bases and 8 bases, there was a span of 16 bases. In nucleotides, the CDR3 is TGTGCCAGCAGCTTCGGGGGGGCCAGTGGAGAAAAACTGTTTTTT. This codes for CASSFGGASGEKLFF.

J is TRBJ1-2 and V is TRBV28, with D possibly matching TRBD1 (5 bases). Deletions cut 6 bases from V and 8 bases from J, with 16 bases between. CDR1 is MDHEN and CDR2 is SYDVKM in the germline V gene. This CDR3 region has 13 residues. The DNA for the CDR3 is TGTGCCAGCAGCCCGCCGGGGGGAAGGGGCTACACCTTC. Its translation: CASSPPGGRGYTF.

The chain joins TRBV7-2 to TRBJ2-7; 10 bases fit TRBD1. The CDR3 has 16 amino acids. With 4 bases clipped from V and 5 bases from J, the junction kept 11 bases outside the gene matches. Germline assignment: CDR1 SGHTA and CDR2 FQGNSA. This CDR3 reads CASSSVRGDRGDEQYF. In DNA, the CDR3 is TGTGCCAGCAGCTCCGTGAGGGGGGACAGGGGAGACGAGCAGTACTTC.

The chain has TRBV6-6 and TRBJ1-5; 8 positions agree with TRBD1. After removal of 2 bases from V and 4 bases from J, the junction contained 7 bases not matched to a gene. Germline assignment: CDR1 MNHNY and CDR2 SVGAGI (reference sequence). This CDR3 contains 16 residues. This CDR3 is CASSYPGQGLNQPQHF. CDR3 nucleotide sequence: TGTGCCAGCAGTTACCCTGGACAGGGATTAAATCAGCCCCAGCATTTT.

This sequence joins TRBV12-5 and TRBJ1-5; no reliable D call. Germline loops: CDR1 LGHNT, CDR2 FRNRAP. Trimming took 1 base from V and 4 from J, leaving 8 bases between them. The length of the CDR3 is 14 residues. The CDR3 DNA is TGTGCTAGTGGTTTGGGTCGGGGAAATCAGCCCCAGCATTTT. This encodes CASGLGRGNQPQHF.

Here the CDR3 reads CAWSVKGGIEAGTEAFF. DNA for the CDR3: TGTGCCTGGAGTGTTAAAGGGGGCATCGAGGCGGGAACTGAAGCTTTCTTT. The chain is built from TRBV30 and TRBJ1-1, with 7 nucleotides matching TRBD1. The trim removed 0 bases at V and 5 bases at J, leaving 15 bases unmatched. The CDR3 has 17 residues. Germline V gene data show CDR1 as GTSNPN and CDR2 as SVGIG (reference sequence).

The chain carries TRBV7-9 and TRBJ1-5; 7 nucleotides agree with TRBD1. J lost 6 bases, V lost 1 base, and 6 bases had no gene match. Germline V gives CDR1 SEHNR, CDR2 FQNEAQ (reference sequence). The CDR3 is 15 residues long. The DNA of the CDR3 is TGTGCCAGCAGCTTAGGGACAGGTCCAAGTCAGCCCCAGCATTTT. Translating gives CASSLGTGPSQPQHF.